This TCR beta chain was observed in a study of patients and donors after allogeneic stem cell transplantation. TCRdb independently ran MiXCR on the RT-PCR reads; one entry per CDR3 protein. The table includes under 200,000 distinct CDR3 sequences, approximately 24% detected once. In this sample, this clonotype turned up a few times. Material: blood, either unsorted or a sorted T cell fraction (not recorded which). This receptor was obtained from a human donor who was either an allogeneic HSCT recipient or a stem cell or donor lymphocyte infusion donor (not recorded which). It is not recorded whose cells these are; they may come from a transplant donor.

The chain's CDR3 is CSASAPGRPGEKLFF. In DNA, the CDR3 is TGCAGTGCTAGTGCCCCAGGGCGTCCCGGTGAAAAACTGTTTTTT. This chain joins TRBV20-1 and TRBJ1-4, with a tentative D call TRBD1 (5 bases). This CDR3 has 15 residues. Germline loops: CDR1 DFQATT, CDR2 SNEGSKA (reference sequence). Trimming shortened V by 3 bases and J by 7 bases, and 18 bases separated the two germline ends.